Listed below are T cell receptor beta chains from one sample, sequenced in a study of cytomegalovirus exposure and HLA in healthy donors. Assay used: immunoSEQ multiplex PCR; TCRdb lists only in-frame clones, some missing. The repertoire holds some 160,000 clones, more than 70% seen once, with approximately 3.1% in the top ten. Sequences were obtained from PBMCs. The receptors originated from a man aged 18 to 35 in good health and CMV-seronegative. The CDR3 runs from the conserved cysteine through the conserved F or W. Fields, in order: D gene, clone size, CDR3 length, J gene, V gene, CDR3 protein, CDR3 DNA. A D gene is named only where the DNA matches it firmly. Clone size is not always given. Where it is, it says once, few, many or a class for expanded clones.

TRBD1	-	19	TRBJ1-3	TRBV7-7	CASSLTLRGTGLEGNTIYF	TGTGCTAGCAGCTTAACCCTCCGTGGGACAGGGTTGGAAGGAAACACCATATATTTT
-	-	16	TRBJ2-1	TRBV27	CASSTWGPSSYNEQFF	TGTGCCAGCAGTACTTGGGGGCCTAGCTCCTACAATGAGCAGTTCTTC
TRBD2	-	16	TRBJ2-7	TRBV29-1	CSVAISGRASAYEQYF	TGCAGCGTTGCAATTAGCGGGAGGGCTTCGGCCTACGAGCAGTACTTC
TRBD2	few	17	TRBJ2-3	TRBV10-2	CATQTSGVFVSADTQYF	TGCGCCACCCAGACTAGCGGGGTATTTGTAAGCGCAGATACGCAGTATTTT
-	-	13	TRBJ2-3	TRBV14	CASSPAGGDTQYF	TGTGCCAGCAGCCCGGCGGGCGGAGATACGCAGTATTTT
TRBD1	-	14	TRBJ2-1	TRBV5-5	CASSLGDRVNEQFF	TGTGCCAGCAGCTTGGGGGACAGGGTCAATGAGCAGTTCTTC
TRBD2	-	15	TRBJ2-2	TRBV2	CASARVAGGTGELFF	TGTGCCAGCGCACGGGTAGCGGGAGGGACCGGGGAGCTGTTTTTT
-	many	15	TRBJ2-2	TRBV5-1	CASSLEQTNTGELFF	TGCGCCAGCAGCTTGGAACAGACGAACACCGGGGAGCTGTTTTTT
-	-	14	TRBJ1-3	TRBV12-5	CASGLGGPGNTIYF	TGTGCTAGTGGTTTGGGCGGTCCTGGAAACACCATATATTTT
TRBD1	few	14	TRBJ1-5	TRBV2	CASSAQDRVHPQHF	TGTGCCAGCAGTGCTCAGGACAGGGTCCACCCCCAGCATTTT
-	-	16	TRBJ1-3	TRBV5-1	CASSLAGTRRGNTIYF	TGCGCCAGCAGCTTGGCCGGGACAAGAAGGGGAAACACCATATATTTT
TRBD1	-	13	TRBJ1-5	TRBV6-4	CASSDSGGQPQHF	TGTGCCAGCAGTGACTCAGGGGGCCAGCCCCAGCATTTT
TRBD1	-	15	TRBJ1-5	TRBV5-1	CASRYGQGDNQPQHF	TGCGCCAGCAGATACGGACAGGGCGACAATCAGCCCCAGCATTTT
TRBD2	-	15	TRBJ2-1	TRBV28	CASTTPGGEYNEQFF	TGTGCCAGCACCACTCCGGGGGGGGAGTACAATGAGCAGTTCTTC
-	-	14	TRBJ1-5	TRBV10-3	CAISPGSANQPQHF	TGTGCCATCAGTCCCGGGAGCGCCAATCAGCCCCAGCATTTT
TRBD1	-	16	TRBJ1-4	TRBV5-1	CASRISGQGAGEKLFF	TGCGCCAGCAGAATCTCGGGACAGGGGGCTGGAGAAAAACTGTTTTTT
-	once	14	TRBJ1-4	TRBV6-6	CASKEHATNEKLFF	TGTGCCAGCAAAGAGCATGCAACTAATGAAAAACTGTTTTTT
-	-	16	TRBJ1-6	TRBV18	CASSPELRMGHSPLHF	TGTGCCAGCTCACCTGAGCTGCGGATGGGTCATTCACCCCTCCACTTT
-	-	15	TRBJ1-1	TRBV18	CASSLTGNMNTEAFF	TGTGCCAGCTCACTCACAGGGAACATGAACACTGAAGCTTTCTTT
-	once	14	TRBJ1-4	TRBV2	CASSEQGGGEKLFF	TGTGCCAGCAGTGAGCAGGGAGGAGGCGAAAAACTGTTTTTT
-	-	14	TRBJ2-6	TRBV2	CASSERSGANVLTF	TGTGCCAGCAGTGAGCGTTCAGGGGCCAACGTCCTGACTTTC
TRBD1	-	14	TRBJ1-5	TRBV28	CASSLTGGFQPQHF	TGTGCCAGCAGCCTCACAGGGGGCTTTCAGCCCCAGCATTTT
-	few	12	TRBJ1-5	TRBV28	CASSLELQPQHF	TGTGCCAGCAGTTTAGAGTTACAGCCCCAGCATTTT
TRBD1	once	16	TRBJ1-3	TRBV11-2	CASSSKGARAGNTIYF	TGTGCCAGCAGTTCTAAGGGGGCAAGGGCTGGAAACACCATATATTTT
-	-	15	TRBJ1-6	TRBV19	CASRTTESYNSPLHF	TGTGCCAGTAGGACGACAGAATCCTATAATTCACCCCTCCACTTT
-	-	15	TRBJ1-5	TRBV15	CATSRDLAGNQPQHF	TGTGCCACCAGCAGAGATCTTGCAGGCAATCAGCCCCAGCATTTT
TRBD1	-	14	TRBJ2-7	TRBV28	CASSFRDRGPEQYF	TGTGCCAGCAGTTTCCGGGACAGGGGTCCAGAGCAGTACTTC